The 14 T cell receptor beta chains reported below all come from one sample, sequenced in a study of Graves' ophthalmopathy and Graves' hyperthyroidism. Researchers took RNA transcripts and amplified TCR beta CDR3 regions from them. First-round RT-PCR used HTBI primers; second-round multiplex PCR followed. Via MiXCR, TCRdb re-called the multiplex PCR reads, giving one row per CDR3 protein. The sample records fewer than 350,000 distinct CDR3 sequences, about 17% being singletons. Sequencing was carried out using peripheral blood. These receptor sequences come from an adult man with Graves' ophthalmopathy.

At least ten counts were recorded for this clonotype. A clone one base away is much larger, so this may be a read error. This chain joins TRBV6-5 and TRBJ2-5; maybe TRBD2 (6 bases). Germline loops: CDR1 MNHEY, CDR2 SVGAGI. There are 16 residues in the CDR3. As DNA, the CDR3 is TGTGCCAGCAGTCGGGACTCGGCGGTTTTTTGGGAGACCCGGTACTTC. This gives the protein CASSRDSAVFWETRYF.

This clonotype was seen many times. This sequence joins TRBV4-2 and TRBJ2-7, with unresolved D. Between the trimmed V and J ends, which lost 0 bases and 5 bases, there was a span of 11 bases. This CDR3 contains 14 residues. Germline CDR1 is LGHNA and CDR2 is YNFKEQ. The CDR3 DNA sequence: TGTGCCAGCAGCCAAGAGTTTCAGGTTCACGAGCAGTACTTC. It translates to CASSQEFQVHEQYF.

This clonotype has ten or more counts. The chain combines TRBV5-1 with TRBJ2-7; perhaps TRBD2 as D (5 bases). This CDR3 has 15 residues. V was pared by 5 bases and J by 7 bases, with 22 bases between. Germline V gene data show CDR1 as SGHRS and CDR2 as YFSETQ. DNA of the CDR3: TGCGCCAGCAGAATGGCCCCGACTACCGCTTTGGAGCAGTACTTC. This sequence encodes CASRMAPTTALEQYF.

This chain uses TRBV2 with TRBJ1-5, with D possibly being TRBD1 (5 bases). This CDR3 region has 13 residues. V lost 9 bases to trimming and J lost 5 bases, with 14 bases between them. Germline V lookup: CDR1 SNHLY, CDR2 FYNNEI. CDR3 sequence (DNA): TGTGCCAGTACCGGGACGGGAGATCAGCCCCAGCATTTT. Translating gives CASTGTGDQPQHF.

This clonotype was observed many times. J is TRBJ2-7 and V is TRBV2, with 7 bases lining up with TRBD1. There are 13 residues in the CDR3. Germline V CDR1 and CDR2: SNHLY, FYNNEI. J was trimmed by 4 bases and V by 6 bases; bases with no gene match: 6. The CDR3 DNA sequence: TGTGCCAGCAGCGTACAGGGGCTGTACGAGCAGTACTTC. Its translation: CASSVQGLYEQYF. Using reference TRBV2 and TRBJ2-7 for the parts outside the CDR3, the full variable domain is EPEVTQTPSHQVTQMGQEVILRCVPISNHLYFYWYRQILGQKVEFLVSFYNNEISEKSEIFDDQFSVERPDGSNFTLKIRSTKLEDSAMYFCASSVQGLYEQYFGPGTRLTVT.

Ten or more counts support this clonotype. CDR3 sequence (DNA): TGTGCCAGCGCAGACAGGCCATCTGGAAACACCATATATTTT. It yields the protein CASADRPSGNTIYF. The chain links TRBV12-3 or TRBV12-4 to TRBJ1-3; possibly TRBD1 for D (6 bases). V was shortened by 8 bases and J by 1 base, with 12 bases between the two germline ends. The CDR3 runs to 14 residues.

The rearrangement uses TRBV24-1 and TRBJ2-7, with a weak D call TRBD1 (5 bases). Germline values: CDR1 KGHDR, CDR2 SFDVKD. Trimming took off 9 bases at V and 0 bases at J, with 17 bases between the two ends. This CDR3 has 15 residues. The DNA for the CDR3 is TGTGCCACCCAATCCCTCCTGACAGACTCCTACGAGCAGTACTTC. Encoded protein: CATQSLLTDSYEQYF.

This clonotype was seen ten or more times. The chain's CDR3 is CASSILAFSSEQYF. The CDR3 coding sequence is TGTGCCAGCAGTATTCTAGCGTTTAGTTCCGAGCAGTACTTC. The genes are TRBV27 and TRBJ2-7, with D maybe TRBD2 (6 bases). V shed 5 bases and J shed 6 bases, with 17 bases lying between them. The CDR3 spans 14 residues. CDR1 and CDR2 from the germline V gene are MNHEY and SMNVEV (reference sequence).

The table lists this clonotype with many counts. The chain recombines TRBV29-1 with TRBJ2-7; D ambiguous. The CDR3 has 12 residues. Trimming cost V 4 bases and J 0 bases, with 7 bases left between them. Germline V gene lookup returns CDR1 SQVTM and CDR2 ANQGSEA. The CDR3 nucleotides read TGCAGCGTTGGAACACCCTCCTACGAGCAGTACTTC. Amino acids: CSVGTPSYEQYF.

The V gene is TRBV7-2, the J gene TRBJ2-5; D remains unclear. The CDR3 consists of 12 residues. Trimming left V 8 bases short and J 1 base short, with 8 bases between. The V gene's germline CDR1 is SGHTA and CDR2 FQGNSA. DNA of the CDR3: TGTGCCAGCGGTAACTTCCAAGAGACCCAGTACTTC. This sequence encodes CASGNFQETQYF. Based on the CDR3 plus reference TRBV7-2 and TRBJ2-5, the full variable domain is GAGVSQSPSNKVTEKGKDVELRCDPISGHTALYWYRQSLGQGLEFLIYFQGNSAPDKSGLPSDRFSAERTGGSVSTLTIQRTQQEDSAVYLCASGNFQETQYFGPGTRLLVL.

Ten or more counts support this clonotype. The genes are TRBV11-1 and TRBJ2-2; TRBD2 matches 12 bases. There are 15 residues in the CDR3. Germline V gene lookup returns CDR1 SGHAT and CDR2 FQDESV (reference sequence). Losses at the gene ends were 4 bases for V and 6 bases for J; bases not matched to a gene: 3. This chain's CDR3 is CASSSRLAGAGELFF. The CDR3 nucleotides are TGTGCCAGCAGCTCCCGACTAGCGGGAGCCGGGGAGCTGTTTTTT. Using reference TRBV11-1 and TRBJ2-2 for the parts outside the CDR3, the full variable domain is EAEVAQSPRYKITEKSQAVAFWCDPISGHATLYWYRQILGQGPELLVQFQDESVVDDSQLPKDRFSAERLKGVDSTLKIQPAELGDSAMYLCASSSRLAGAGELFFGEGSRLTVL.

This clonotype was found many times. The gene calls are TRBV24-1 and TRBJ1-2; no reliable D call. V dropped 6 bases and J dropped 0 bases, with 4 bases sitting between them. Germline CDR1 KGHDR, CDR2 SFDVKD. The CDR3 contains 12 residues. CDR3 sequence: CATSTSNYGYTF. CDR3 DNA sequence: TGTGCCACCAGTACTTCTAACTATGGCTACACCTTC.

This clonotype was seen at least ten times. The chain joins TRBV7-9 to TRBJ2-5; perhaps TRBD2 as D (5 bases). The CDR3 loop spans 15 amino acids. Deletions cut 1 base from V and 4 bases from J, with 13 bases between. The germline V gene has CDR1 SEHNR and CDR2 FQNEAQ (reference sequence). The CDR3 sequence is CASSLVLQAGETQYF. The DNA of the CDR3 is TGTGCCAGCAGCTTAGTTCTCCAGGCGGGAGAGACCCAGTACTTC.

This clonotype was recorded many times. The DNA of the CDR3 is TGTGCCAGCAGCCGGGGAGGGGAGCGCTCCTACGAGCAGTACTTC. Its translation is CASSRGGERSYEQYF. V usage is TRBV7-9 and J usage is TRBJ2-7; 7 positions match TRBD2. V was pared by 5 bases and J by 0 bases, with 7 bases of the junction left unmatched. Germline-derived CDR1 and CDR2 are SEHNR and FQNEAQ (reference sequence). This CDR3 has 15 amino acids.